This T cell receptor (beta chain) was identified in a study of shared T cell receptors in the human thymus. This CDR3 is built from 18 residues. CDR1 SQVTM and CDR2 ANQGSEA come from the germline V gene. V was pared by 0 bases and J by 4 bases, with 15 bases of the junction left unmatched. Here immunoSEQ multiplex PCR was the method, and the copy in TCRdb shows in-frame clones only, minus some. The sample yields 72,000 or so clones, 90% to 95% seen once. The chain employs TRBV29-1 and TRBJ1-1, with 9 bases lining up with TRBD1. This sequence originates from a human donor. Input material: thymocytes. The CDR3 DNA sequence: TGCAGCGTTGAAGATCTTATGGACAGGGGCCGCCTGGTCACTGAAGCTTTCTTT. Encoded protein: CSVEDLMDRGRLVTEAFF.